A single sample gave rise to the 16 T cell receptor beta chains below, sequenced in a study of T cell clones after liver transplantation. The protocol was immunoSEQ multiplex PCR, while the TCRdb copy is restricted to in-frame clones and leaves out a portion. The sample gives tens of thousands of clones, about two thirds of which show up once; about 15% is in the top ten. Sequencing was performed on CD4+ T cells from blood, taken before liver transplant. Receptors originate from a human donor who received a liver transplant.

This clone is a singleton in its sample. This chain joins TRBV7-2 and TRBJ2-3; 8 bases line up with TRBD1. Germline values: CDR1 SGHTA, CDR2 FQGNSA. This CDR3 contains 17 residues. The V and J ends lost 1 base and 3 bases, in that order; junction bases with no gene match: 9. CDR3 protein: CASSLGIGRGLTDTQYF. DNA of the CDR3: TGTGCCAGCAGCTTAGGTATAGGCAGGGGGCTAACAGATACGCAGTATTTT.

This sequence joins TRBV28 and TRBJ1-4; 7 bases are a match to TRBD1. This CDR3 contains 15 residues. The V gene's germline CDR1 is MDHEN and CDR2 SYDVKM. V lost 5 bases to trimming and J lost 6 bases; unmatched junction nucleotides: 9. The CDR3 DNA reads TGTGCCAGCAGTGACCGACAGGGTTGGGATGAAAAACTGTTTTTT. The encoded protein is CASSDRQGWDEKLFF. The whole variable domain, filled in from reference TRBV28 and TRBJ1-4, reads DVKVTQSSRYLVKRTGEKVFLECVQDMDHENMFWYRQDPGLGLRLIYFSYDVKMKEKGDIPEGYSVSREKKERFSLILESASTNQTSMYLCASSDRQGWDEKLFFGSGTQLSVL.

This clone showed up just once. The V call is TRBV4-2, the J call TRBJ2-2, with D possibly matching TRBD2 (6 bases). This CDR3 spans 15 amino acids. V lost 3 bases and J 6 bases, leaving 14 bases between the germline ends. The germline gives CDR1 LGHNA, CDR2 YNFKEQ. The CDR3 bases are TGTGCCAGCAGCCATCGCGGGGTTGACGCCGGGGAGCTGTTTTTT. It specifies CASSHRGVDAGELFF.

With regard to this clone: Additional DNA sequences in this sample encode the identical CDR3. This rearrangement joins TRBV27 to TRBJ1-5; 7 bases are a match to TRBD1. CDR3 size: 13 residues. V was clipped by 3 bases and J by 6 bases; unmatched bases: 2. The germline V gene encodes CDR1 MNHEY and CDR2 SMNVEV (reference sequence). The CDR3 region is CASSLAGGQPQHF. As DNA, the CDR3 is TGTGCCAGCAGTTTGGCAGGGGGTCAGCCCCAGCATTTT.

The genes are TRBV2 and TRBJ1-2, with 7 positions matching TRBD1. The CDR3 runs 13 residues. With 10 bases clipped from V and 3 bases from J, the junction kept 8 bases outside the gene matches. Germline V gene data show CDR1 as SNHLY and CDR2 as FYNNEI. In DNA form, the CDR3 reads TGTGCCACCCGACAGGGAATGGACTATGGCTACACCTTC. Protein: CATRQGMDYGYTF.

The V and J genes are TRBV6-1 and TRBJ2-7, with 9 bases fitting TRBD1. This CDR3 region has 14 residues. With V trimmed by 6 bases and J by 6 bases, 9 bases remained unmatched. Germline assignment: CDR1 MNHNS and CDR2 SASEGT. The CDR3 reads CASRGQGGAGEQYF. For the CDR3, the DNA is TGTGCCAGCAGGGGACAGGGAGGGGCGGGCGAGCAGTACTTC.

V usage is TRBV30 and J usage is TRBJ1-6, with no clear D. Germline V gives CDR1 GTSNPN, CDR2 SVGIG (reference sequence). Trimming pared 4 bases from V and 5 bases from J, leaving 6 bases between. The CDR3 is 12 residues long. In DNA form, the CDR3 reads TGTGCCTGGAACAGAGATAATTCACCCCTCCACTTT. As protein: CAWNRDNSPLHF.

The rearrangement links TRBV11-2 to TRBJ1-3; 7 bases map to TRBD1. V shed 5 bases and J 4 bases; nucleotides not matched to a gene: 5. Germline-derived CDR1 and CDR2 are SGHAT and FQNNGV. The CDR3 contains 14 residues. Here the CDR3 reads CASSKTGTGNTIYF. CDR3 nucleotide sequence: TGTGCCAGCAGCAAGACAGGGACAGGAAACACCATATATTTT.

This clone has more than one count but fewer than ten. V usage is TRBV10-3 and J usage is TRBJ2-5; TRBD1 is a possible D gene (6 bases). The ends were cut back, 2 bases at V and 3 bases at J, with 10 bases in the middle. The length of the CDR3 is 14 residues. CDR1 and CDR2 from the germline V gene are ENHRY and SYGVKD. CDR3 loop: CAISETGREETQYF. DNA for the CDR3: TGTGCCATCAGTGAGACAGGGCGGGAAGAGACCCAGTACTTC.

The CDR3 sequence: CASSEDYFGVVRTFF. The CDR3 nucleotides are TGTGCCAGCAGTGAAGACTATTTTGGGGTAGTCAGGACTTTCTTT. The rearrangement links TRBV25-1 to TRBJ1-1; no firm D call. Germline V gene data show CDR1 as MGHDK and CDR2 as SYGVNS. Trimming cost V 2 bases and J 12 bases, with 22 bases left between them. The CDR3 length is 15 residues. Together with reference TRBV25-1 and TRBJ1-1, the CDR3 gives the full variable domain: EADIYQTPRYLVIGTGKKITLECSQTMGHDKMYWYQQDPGMELHLIHYSYGVNSTEKGDLSSESTVSRIRTEHFPLTLESARPSHTSQYLCASSEDYFGVVRTFFGQGTRLTVV.

The chain has TRBV5-4 and TRBJ1-2; 10 nucleotides match TRBD1. This CDR3 is built from 13 residues. Germline loops: CDR1 SGHNT, CDR2 YYREEE (reference sequence). Trimming cost V 3 bases and J 8 bases; bases outside gene matches: 4. The CDR3 DNA sequence: TGTGCCAGCAGCTATGACAGGGGGCGGGGCTACACCTTC. Amino acids: CASSYDRGRGYTF.

The chain uses TRBV18 and TRBJ2-7, with 7 bases identical to TRBD1. CDR3 length: 13 amino acids. Trimming cost V 9 bases and J 3 bases; bases outside gene matches: 8. Germline CDR1 and CDR2: KGHSH and LQKENI. The CDR3 DNA sequence: TGTGCCAGTGAAACAGGGGTTGACTACGAGCAGTACTTC. It is translated as CASETGVDYEQYF.

The chain is built from TRBV6-6 and TRBJ2-7; D is possibly TRBD1 (5 bases). Germline V CDR1 and CDR2: MNHNY, SVGAGI (reference sequence). There are 16 residues in the CDR3. V was trimmed by 4 bases and J by 1 base, leaving 17 bases between them. For the CDR3, the DNA is TGTGCCAGCAGTTCAAGCAGGGCTAAAGGGTCCTACGAGCAGTACTTC. Protein product: CASSSSRAKGSYEQYF.

The sample holds a few counts of this clone. The rearrangement links TRBV6-5 to TRBJ1-2; a weak D match, TRBD1 (6 bases). Germline V lookup: CDR1 MNHEY, CDR2 SVGAGI. The CDR3 is 14 amino acids. V was clipped by 0 bases and J by 6 bases, with 11 bases between them. CDR3 amino acids: CASSYSRGKHGYTF. The CDR3 DNA follows: TGTGCCAGCAGTTACTCGAGGGGGAAACATGGCTACACCTTC.

This clone occurred a few times. J is TRBJ1-6 and V is TRBV2; 8 bases match TRBD1. Germline trimming cut 6 bases from V and 8 bases from J; bases unmatched to any gene: 9. The germline CDR1 and CDR2 sequences are SNHLY and FYNNEI. This CDR3 spans 15 amino acids. Here the CDR3 reads CASSRGTGEDSPLHF. CDR3 DNA: TGTGCCAGCAGCCGAGGGACAGGTGAAGATTCACCCCTCCACTTT.

Regarding this clone: Just one base apart from a much larger clone, this may be a read error. Other DNA sequences in the same sample also yield this CDR3. J is TRBJ1-6 and V is TRBV5-6; D unresolved. Germline V CDR1 and CDR2: SGHDT, YYEEEE. The CDR3 runs to 16 residues. Trimming shortened V by 3 bases and J by 7 bases, and 17 bases separated the two germline ends. The CDR3 nucleotides read TGTGCCAGCAGCTCGTTTAGACTCGATGCGAATTCACCCCTCCACTTT. It specifies CASSSFRLDANSPLHF.